The sequence of this T cell receptor beta chain was determined in a study of cytomegalovirus exposure and HLA in healthy donors. Study-wide findings and caveats: Listed as cytomegalovirus-associated were 170 or so TCR beta chains. Later on, an analysis found that several of the most significant clusters appeared to be linked to common viral pathogens, which included parvovirus B19.

With respect to this clone: What it binds is not known.

The PCR contained 60 Vbeta and 13 Jbeta primers. Sequenced by immunoSEQ multiplex PCR; TCRdb stores in-frame clones only, minus some. The sample has fewer than 95,000 clones, around 70% seen once. CDR1 is SGHRS, CDR2 YFSETQ, per germline. V gave up 4 bases and J gave up 6 bases, with 14 bases separating them. The CDR3 has 15 residues. The chain links TRBV5-1 to TRBJ1-6; tentatively, D is TRBD1 (5 bases). The sequence was collected from a woman in her thirties or forties in good health and CMV-seropositive. The specimen was PBMCs. This CDR3 reads CASSRGSGSNSPLHF. CDR3 sequence (DNA): TGCGCCAGCAGCCGGGGGAGTGGGAGTAATTCACCCCTCCACTTT.